This TCR beta chain was identified during a study of T-cell memory formation after mild COVID-19 (dated by TCRdb to 2020 to 2023). Describing the broader study: TCR sequence clusters from the two donors were largely donor specific. The cohort comprised two young, previously healthy adult volunteers, one female and one male. In a couple of donors, T-cell clones that expanded and contracted after mild COVID-19 were tracked by sequencing TCRalpha and TCRbeta repertoires over time.

This sample was sequenced with an Illumina NovaSeq 6000. Using 5'RACE with constant-segment primers, TCRalpha and TCRbeta cDNA libraries were constructed, with sample barcodes and unique molecular identifiers added in the process. RNA was extracted from every sample with Trizol reagent. Libraries were amplified in two PCR steps, with a second sample barcode and Illumina TruSeq adapters added in the second step. Sequencing of the libraries was done on an Illumina NovaSeq, producing 2 x 150 bp paired-end reads. On the study's bioinformatics: The reads were demultiplexed and collapsed into UMI-guided consensus sequences using migec v1.2.7. With mixcr v2.1.11, UMI consensuses were aligned to TRA and TRB V and J templates and assembled into clonotypes. A clonotype was counted as expanded or contracted only when both edgeR and NoisET called the clonotype significant, with the noise models trained on biological replicates. edgeR calls used a false discovery rate-adjusted p below 0.01 and a log2 fold-change threshold of 1. As an exploratory analysis of dynamics, max-normalized trajectories of the 1000 most abundant clonotypes were examined by PCA with hierarchical clustering. Separately sequenced CD4+ and CD8+ repertoires were used to assign the CD4 or CD8 phenotype of responding clones. Through fastp at Q25 and MiXCR, TCRdb rebuilt clones from the public reads, retaining in-frame beta chains. Here each entry gathers all rows of one CDR3 protein and keeps the most common genes and DNA. The V and J calls, along with clone size, are taken from TCRdb and not from the paper's own processing. Across this sample there are 350,000 to 450,000 distinct CDR3 sequences, with around 28% seen only once. The ten biggest clones cover 13% of the sample.

PBMCs were isolated by Ficoll-Paque density gradient centrifugation. Study-level results and caveats: Clones contracting from day 15 to 85 had balanced CD4/CD8 phenotypes, while a second wave expanding from day 15 to 37 was biased towards CD4+. SARS-CoV-2 specificity of the second-wave clones peaking on day 37 was not confirmed. Some responding clones were detected in pre-infection memory, which suggested that pre-existing cross-reactive memory T cells had joined the SARS-CoV-2 response. Only two mild cases were covered by the study, and larger cohorts that include severe cases with pre-infection samples were considered necessary. Contracting CD4+ clones were found mainly in CM and EM memory subsets, while CD8+ clones were enriched in EMRA.

Details on this clonotype: Its cognate antigen has yet to be identified. Base quality data are lacking; no much larger clone is found one base away.

Relative to germline, V is 0 bases shorter and J is 2 bases shorter, with 9 bases between their ends. The CDR3 runs 14 residues from the cysteine to the phenylalanine. Of the read, only the CDR3 DNA is kept; its 42 bases are in frame from base 1. According to the germline V gene, CDR1 reads SGDLS and CDR2 reads YYNGEE. The TCR was taken from an adult woman who had mild COVID-19 (a few samples of this study predate the infection). The sample titles of this study are shuffled in the database, so cell type and time point are left out; the donor was told from shared clones. The specimen was PBMCs or a T cell subset sorted from them (not recorded which). The sequence joins TRBV9 to TRBJ2-7; no D gene is confidently identified. The DNA is as follows: TGTGCCAGCAGCGTAGGTGATGGTCCCTACGAGCAGTACTTC. Translated, this gives CASSVGDGPYEQYF.